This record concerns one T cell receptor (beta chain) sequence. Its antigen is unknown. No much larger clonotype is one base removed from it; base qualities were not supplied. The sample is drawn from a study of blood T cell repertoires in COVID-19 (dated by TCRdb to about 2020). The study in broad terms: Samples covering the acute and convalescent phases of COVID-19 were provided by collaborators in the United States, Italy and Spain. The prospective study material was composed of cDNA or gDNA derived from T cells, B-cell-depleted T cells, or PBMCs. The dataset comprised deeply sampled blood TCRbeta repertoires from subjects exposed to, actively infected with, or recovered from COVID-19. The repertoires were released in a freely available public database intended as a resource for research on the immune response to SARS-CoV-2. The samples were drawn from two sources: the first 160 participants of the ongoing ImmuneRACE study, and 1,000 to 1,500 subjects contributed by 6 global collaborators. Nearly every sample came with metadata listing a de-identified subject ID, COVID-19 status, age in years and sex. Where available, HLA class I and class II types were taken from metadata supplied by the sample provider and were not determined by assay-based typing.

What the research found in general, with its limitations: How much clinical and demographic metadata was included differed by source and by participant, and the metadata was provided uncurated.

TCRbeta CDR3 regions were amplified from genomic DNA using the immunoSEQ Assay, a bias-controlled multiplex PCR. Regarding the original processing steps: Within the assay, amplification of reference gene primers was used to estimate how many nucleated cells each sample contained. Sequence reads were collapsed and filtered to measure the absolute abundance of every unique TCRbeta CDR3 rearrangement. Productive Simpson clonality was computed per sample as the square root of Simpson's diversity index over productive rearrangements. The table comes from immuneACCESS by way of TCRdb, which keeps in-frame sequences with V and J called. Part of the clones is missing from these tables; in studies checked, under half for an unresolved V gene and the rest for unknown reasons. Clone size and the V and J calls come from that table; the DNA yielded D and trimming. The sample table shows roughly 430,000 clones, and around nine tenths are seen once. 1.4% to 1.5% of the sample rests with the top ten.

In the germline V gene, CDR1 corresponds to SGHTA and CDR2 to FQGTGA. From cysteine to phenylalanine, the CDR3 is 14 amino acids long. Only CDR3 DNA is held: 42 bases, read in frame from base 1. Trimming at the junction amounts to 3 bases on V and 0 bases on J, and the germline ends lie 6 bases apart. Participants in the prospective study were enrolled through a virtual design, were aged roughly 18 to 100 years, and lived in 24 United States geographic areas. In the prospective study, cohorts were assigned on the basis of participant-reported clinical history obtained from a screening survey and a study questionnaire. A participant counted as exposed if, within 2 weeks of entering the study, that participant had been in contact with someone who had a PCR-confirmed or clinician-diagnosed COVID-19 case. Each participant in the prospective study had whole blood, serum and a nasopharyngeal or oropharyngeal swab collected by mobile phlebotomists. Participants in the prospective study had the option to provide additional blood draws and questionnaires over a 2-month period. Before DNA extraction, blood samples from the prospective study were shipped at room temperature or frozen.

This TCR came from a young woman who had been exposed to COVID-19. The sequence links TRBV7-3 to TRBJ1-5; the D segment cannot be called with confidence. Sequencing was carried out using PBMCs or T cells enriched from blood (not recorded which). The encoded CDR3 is CASSLVDSNQPQHF. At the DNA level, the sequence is TGTGCCAGCAGCTTGGTAGATAGCAATCAGCCCCAGCATTTT.